In its sample, the clone carrying this TCR beta chain was seen a few times. The target antigen is unknown. This sample is drawn from a study of T-cell reconstitution after alpha-beta-depleted transplantation in children. Germline loops: CDR1 MNHEY, CDR2 SVGAGI. V lost 4 bases to trimming and J lost 9 bases, with 13 bases between them. The CDR3 has 13 amino acids. Study-level results: Newly generated T cells supplied most T-cell counts and diversity one year post-transplant. It was surviving recipient T cells and thymic progenitors that gave some patients high TCRbeta diversity at day 60.

Using unique molecular identifiers, the investigators prepared the TCRbeta library. TCRdb re-analysed the PCR reads in MiXCR, keeping a single row per CDR3 protein. The sample yields around 960,000 distinct CDR3 sequences, around 30% seen once. The genes are TRBV6-5 and TRBJ1-5; TRBD1 is a possible D gene (6 bases). The sequencing used PBMCs, mostly from graft donor cells, collected 360 days after TCRalphabeta/CD19-depleted stem cell transplant. The clonotype originates from a boy in the first two years of life who had a stem cell transplant for SCID, so the T cells may come from the graft donor. The CDR3 sequence is CASSSGGVRPQHF. CDR3 DNA sequence: TGTGCCAGCAGTTCCGGGGGCGTTAGGCCCCAGCATTTT.